This passage covers 2 T cell receptor beta chains from one sample sequenced in a study of blood T cell repertoires in COVID-19. Profiling relied on immunoSEQ multiplex PCR, and the TCRdb table lists in-frame clones only, not all of them. The sample holds roughly 330,000 clones; more than 75% are singletons and the top ten take under 5%. The sequenced sample was peripheral blood. These receptors all come from a woman aged 45-65 years with active or convalescent COVID-19.

The chain couples TRBV12-3 or TRBV12-4 to TRBJ1-2; possibly TRBD1 for D (6 bases). This CDR3 has 12 amino acids. With 4 bases removed from V and 8 bases from J, the gap between germline ends came to 11 bases. The DNA of the CDR3 is TGTGCCAGCAGTTCGTCTAGGGGGGGCTACACCTTC. It translates to CASSSSRGGYTF.

The rearrangement joins TRBV19 to TRBJ2-7, with TRBD2 as a possible D gene (5 bases). The CDR3 totals 12 residues. CDR1 and CDR2 from the germline V gene are LNHDA and SQIVND (reference sequence). Deletions cut 5 bases from V and 6 bases from J, with 11 bases between. The CDR3 reads CASSAFGVEQYF. DNA for the CDR3: TGTGCCAGTAGTGCTTTCGGGGTCGAGCAGTACTTC.